The rows below give T cell receptor beta chains drawn from one sample of a study of control samples from healthy donors and cancer patients. Profiling relied on immunoSEQ multiplex PCR, and the TCRdb table lists in-frame clones only, not all of them. The table records some 100,000 clones, around nine tenths of them present only once. Sequenced: blood. The origin of the receptors is a woman aged 45-65 years in good health. Each CDR3 is given with its conserved first and last residue. The D gene is left open where the match is weak. Clone size, where shown, is once, few, many, or a class for clones that have expanded.

D gene,J gene,clone size,CDR3 length,V gene,CDR3 DNA,CDR3 protein
NA,TRBJ1-1,NA,15,TRBV15,TGTGCCACCAGCAAGGCGGGACGGATGAACACTGAAGCTTTCTTT,CATSKAGRMNTEAFF
NA,TRBJ1-4,NA,18,TRBV7-9,TGTGCCAGCAGCTTAAGTCCAGGGTCTTTCACAACTAATGAAAAACTGTTTTTT,CASSLSPGSFTTNEKLFF
TRBD2,TRBJ2-2,NA,12,TRBV5-1,TGCGCCAGCAAGGGACTAACCGGGGAGCTGTTTTTT,CASKGLTGELFF
NA,TRBJ2-3,NA,14,TRBV29-1,TGCAGCGTTACTAGGGGGGAAGTCACAGATACGCAGTATTTT,CSVTRGEVTDTQYF
TRBD1,TRBJ2-5,NA,16,TRBV5-4,TGTGCCAGCACCCCGGGACAGGGGGATCGGAAAGAGACCCAGTACTTC,CASTPGQGDRKETQYF
TRBD2,TRBJ2-3,NA,15,TRBV24-1,TGTGCCACCAGTGCGGGGGGTTCGAGCACAGATACGCAGTATTTT,CATSAGGSSTDTQYF
NA,TRBJ1-4,NA,13,TRBV3-1/TRBV3-2,TGTGCCAGCAGCCTCCTGGGCAGTGAAAAACTGTTTTTT,CASSLLGSEKLFF
TRBD1,TRBJ1-2,NA,14,TRBV6-5,TGTGCCAGCAGTTCAGGGACAGGGGATTATGGCTACACCTTC,CASSSGTGDYGYTF
TRBD1,TRBJ2-7,NA,13,TRBV10-1,TGCGCCAGCAGCCAAGGACAGGGCTACGAGCAGTACTTC,CASSQGQGYEQYF
NA,TRBJ2-5,NA,14,TRBV7-2,TGTGCCAGCAGCCACGGACGGCTCCAAGAGACCCAGTACTTC,CASSHGRLQETQYF
TRBD1,TRBJ2-5,NA,16,TRBV3-1/TRBV3-2,TGTGCCAGCAGGCCCTTCCGACAGGGGATTAGGGAGACCCAGTACTTC,CASRPFRQGIRETQYF
NA,TRBJ1-5,few,14,TRBV6-5,TGTGCCAGCAGTTACAGGAGTGTCAATCAGCCCCAGCATTTT,CASSYRSVNQPQHF